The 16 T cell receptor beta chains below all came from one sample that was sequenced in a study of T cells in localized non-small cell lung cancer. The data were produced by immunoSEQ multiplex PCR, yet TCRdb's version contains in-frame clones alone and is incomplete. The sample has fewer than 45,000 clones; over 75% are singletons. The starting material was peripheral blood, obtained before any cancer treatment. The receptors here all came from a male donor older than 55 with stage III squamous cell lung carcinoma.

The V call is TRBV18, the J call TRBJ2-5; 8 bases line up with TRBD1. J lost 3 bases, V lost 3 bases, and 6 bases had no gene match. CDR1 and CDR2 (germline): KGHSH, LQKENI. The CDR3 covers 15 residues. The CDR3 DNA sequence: TGTGCCAGCTCACCCTACAGGGGGTACGAAGAGACCCAGTACTTC. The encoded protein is CASSPYRGYEETQYF. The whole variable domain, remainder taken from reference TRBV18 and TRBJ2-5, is NAGVMQNPRHLVRRRGQEARLRCSPMKGHSHVYWYRQLPEEGLKFMVYLQKENIIDESGMPKERFSAEFPKEGPSILRIQQVVRGDSAAYFCASSPYRGYEETQYFGPGTRLLVL.

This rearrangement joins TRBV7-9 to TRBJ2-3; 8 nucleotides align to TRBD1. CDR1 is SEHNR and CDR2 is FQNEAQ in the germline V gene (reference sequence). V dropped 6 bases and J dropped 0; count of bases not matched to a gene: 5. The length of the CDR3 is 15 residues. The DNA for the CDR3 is TGTGCCAGCAGAAAGCAGGGGGCGAGCACAGATACGCAGTATTTT. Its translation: CASRKQGASTDTQYF.

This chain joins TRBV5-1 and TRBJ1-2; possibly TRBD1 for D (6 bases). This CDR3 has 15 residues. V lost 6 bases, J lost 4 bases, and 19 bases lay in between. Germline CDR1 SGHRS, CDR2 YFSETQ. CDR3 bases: TGCGCCAGCAAAGAGGGCGAGGGGGATGCCTATGGCTACACCTTC. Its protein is CASKEGEGDAYGYTF. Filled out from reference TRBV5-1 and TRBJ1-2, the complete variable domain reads KAGVTQTPRYLIKTRGQQVTLSCSPISGHRSVSWYQQTPGQGLQFLFEYFSETQRNKGNFPGRFSGRQFSNSRSEMNVSTLELGDSALYLCASKEGEGDAYGYTFGSGTRLTVV.

The CDR3 loop is CASSQDQTGWTEAFF. For the CDR3, the DNA is TGCGCCAGCAGCCAAGATCAAACAGGGTGGACTGAAGCTTTCTTT. This chain joins TRBV4-1 and TRBJ1-1, with D possibly matching TRBD1 (6 bases). The germline V gene has CDR1 MGHRA and CDR2 YSYEKL. This CDR3 contains 15 residues. V lost 0 bases, J lost 5 bases, and 13 bases lay in between.

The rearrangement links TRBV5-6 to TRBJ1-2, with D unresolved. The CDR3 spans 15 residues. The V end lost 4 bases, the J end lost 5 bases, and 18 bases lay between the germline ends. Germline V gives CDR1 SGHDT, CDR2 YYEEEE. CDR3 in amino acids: CASSDDPGGLYGYTF. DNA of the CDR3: TGTGCCAGCAGCGATGACCCTGGCGGACTATATGGCTACACCTTC.

The CDR3 sequence is CASRSHLDRVEVFSTEAFF. DNA of the CDR3: TGCGCCAGCAGATCCCATCTGGACAGGGTTGAGGTCTTTAGCACTGAAGCTTTCTTT. The rearrangement joins TRBV5-1 to TRBJ1-1; 8 nucleotides line up with TRBD1. V gave up 5 bases and J gave up 4 bases; unmatched junction bases: 22. The CDR3 length is 19 residues. Per germline, CDR1 SGHRS and CDR2 YFSETQ.

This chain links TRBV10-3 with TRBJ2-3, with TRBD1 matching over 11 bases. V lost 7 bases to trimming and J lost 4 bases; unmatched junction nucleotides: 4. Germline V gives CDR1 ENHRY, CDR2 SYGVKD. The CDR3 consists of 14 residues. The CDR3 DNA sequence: TGTGCCATCACCGGGACAGGGGGGCCAGATACGCAGTATTTT. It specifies CAITGTGGPDTQYF.

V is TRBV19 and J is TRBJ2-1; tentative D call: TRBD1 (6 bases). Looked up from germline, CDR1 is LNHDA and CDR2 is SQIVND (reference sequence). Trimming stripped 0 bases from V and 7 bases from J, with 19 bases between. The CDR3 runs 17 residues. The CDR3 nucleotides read TGTGCCAGTAGTATAGATCTCGATACGGCCAGGGGAAATGAGCAGTTCTTC. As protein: CASSIDLDTARGNEQFF.

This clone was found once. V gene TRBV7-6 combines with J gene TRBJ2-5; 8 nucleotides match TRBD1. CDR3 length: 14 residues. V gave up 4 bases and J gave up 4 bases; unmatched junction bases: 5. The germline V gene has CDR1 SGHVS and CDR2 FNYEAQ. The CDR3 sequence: CASSSDRAVETQYF. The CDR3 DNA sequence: TGTGCCAGCAGCTCGGACAGGGCCGTAGAGACCCAGTACTTC. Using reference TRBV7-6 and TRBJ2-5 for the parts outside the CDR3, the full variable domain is GAGVSQSPRYKVTKRGQDVALRCDPISGHVSLYWYRQALGQGPEFLTYFNYEAQQDKSGLPNDRFSAERPEGSISTLTIQRTEQRDSAMYRCASSSDRAVETQYFGPGTRLLVL.

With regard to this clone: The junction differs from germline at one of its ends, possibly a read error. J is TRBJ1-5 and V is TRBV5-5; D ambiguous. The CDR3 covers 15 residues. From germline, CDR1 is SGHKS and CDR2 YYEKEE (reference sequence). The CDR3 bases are TGTGCCAGCAGCTTGGGTACCCTCAGCAGTCAGCCCCAGCATTTT. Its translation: CASSLGTLSSQPQHF.

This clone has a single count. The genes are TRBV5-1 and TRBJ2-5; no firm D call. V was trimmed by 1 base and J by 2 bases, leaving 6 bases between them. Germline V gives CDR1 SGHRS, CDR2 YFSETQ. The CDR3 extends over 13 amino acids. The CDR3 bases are TGCGCCAGCAGCTTGATGGGACAAGAGACCCAGTACTTC. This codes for CASSLMGQETQYF.

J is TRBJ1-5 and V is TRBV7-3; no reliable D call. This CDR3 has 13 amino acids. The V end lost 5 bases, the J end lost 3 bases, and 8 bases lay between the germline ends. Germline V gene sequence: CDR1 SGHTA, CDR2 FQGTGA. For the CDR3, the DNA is TGTGCCAGCAGCGAGGGAGTCAATCAGCCCCAGCATTTT. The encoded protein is CASSEGVNQPQHF.

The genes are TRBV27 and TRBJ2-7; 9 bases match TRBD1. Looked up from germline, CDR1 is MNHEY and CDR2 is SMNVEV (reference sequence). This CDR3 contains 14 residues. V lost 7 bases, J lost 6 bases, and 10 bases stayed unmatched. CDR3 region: CASTPGQGRGEQYF. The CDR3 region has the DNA TGTGCCAGCACGCCGGGACAGGGTAGAGGCGAGCAGTACTTC.

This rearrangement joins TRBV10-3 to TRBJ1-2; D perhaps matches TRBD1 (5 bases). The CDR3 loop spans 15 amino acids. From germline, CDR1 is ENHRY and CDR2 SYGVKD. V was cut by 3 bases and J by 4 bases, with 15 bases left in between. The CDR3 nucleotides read TGTGCCATCAGTGACAGGGCCGCCCTGGGCTATGGCTACACCTTC. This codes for CAISDRAALGYGYTF.

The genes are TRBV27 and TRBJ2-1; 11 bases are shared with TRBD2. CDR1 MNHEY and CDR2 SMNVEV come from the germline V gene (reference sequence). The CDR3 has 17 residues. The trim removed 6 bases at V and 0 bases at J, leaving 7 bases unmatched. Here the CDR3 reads CASRPGLAGPSYNEQFF. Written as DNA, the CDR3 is TGTGCCAGCAGACCTGGACTAGCGGGCCCCTCCTACAATGAGCAGTTCTTC.

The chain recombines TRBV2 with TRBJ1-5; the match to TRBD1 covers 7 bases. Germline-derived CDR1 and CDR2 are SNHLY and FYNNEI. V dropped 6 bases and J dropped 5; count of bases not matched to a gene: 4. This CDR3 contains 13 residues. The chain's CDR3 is CASRITGDQPQHF. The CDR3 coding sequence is TGTGCCAGCAGAATAACAGGGGATCAGCCCCAGCATTTT.